This T cell receptor (beta chain) was obtained from a study of identical twins. Each donor was a healthy Caucasian. Whole-study results and caveats: Out-of-frame beta chain sequences displayed weaker excess sharing between twins.

This clonotype has a handful of counts. Its antigen remains unidentified. Trimming at V came to 3 bases and at J to 6 bases, leaving 3 bases not matched to a gene. The CDR3 is made up of 13 amino acids. Germline CDR1 is SGHRS and CDR2 is YFSETQ. Each CDR3 protein is one row after TCRdb ran MiXCR on the 5' RACE reads. The sample carries hundreds of thousands of distinct CDR3 sequences, approximately 25% recorded once. These same records also appear under a second study, on T cells expressing NK-cell markers.

The sample consisted of CD4+ T cells sorted from blood. The TCR sequence derives from a woman between 18 and 30 years old in good health. The chain has TRBV5-1 and TRBJ2-1, with 7 bases lining up with TRBD2. This CDR3 is CASSWGGANEQFF. The CDR3 DNA is TGCGCCAGCAGCTGGGGAGGGGCCAATGAGCAGTTCTTC. The variable domain in full, completed from reference TRBV5-1 and TRBJ2-1, reads KAGVTQTPRYLIKTRGQQVTLSCSPISGHRSVSWYQQTPGQGLQFLFEYFSETQRNKGNFPGRFSGRQFSNSRSEMNVSTLELGDSALYLCASSWGGANEQFFGPGTRLTVL.